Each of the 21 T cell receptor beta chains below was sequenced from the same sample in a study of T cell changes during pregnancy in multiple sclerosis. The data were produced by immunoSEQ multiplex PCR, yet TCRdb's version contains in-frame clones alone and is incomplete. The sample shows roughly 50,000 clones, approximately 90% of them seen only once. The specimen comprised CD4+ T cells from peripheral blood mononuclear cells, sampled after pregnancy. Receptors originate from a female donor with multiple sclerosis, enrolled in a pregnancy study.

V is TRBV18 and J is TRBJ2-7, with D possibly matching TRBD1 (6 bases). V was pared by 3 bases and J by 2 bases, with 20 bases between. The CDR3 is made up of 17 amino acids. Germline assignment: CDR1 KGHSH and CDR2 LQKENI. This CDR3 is CASSPYPPQGDPYEQYF. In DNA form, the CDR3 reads TGTGCCAGCTCACCCTACCCCCCACAGGGAGATCCCTACGAGCAGTACTTC.

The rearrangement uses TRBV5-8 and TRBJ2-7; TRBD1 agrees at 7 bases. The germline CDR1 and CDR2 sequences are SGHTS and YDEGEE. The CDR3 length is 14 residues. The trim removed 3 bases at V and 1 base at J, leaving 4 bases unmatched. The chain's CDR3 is CASSYRQGSYEQYF. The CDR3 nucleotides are TGTGCCAGCAGCTACCGACAGGGATCCTACGAGCAGTACTTC.

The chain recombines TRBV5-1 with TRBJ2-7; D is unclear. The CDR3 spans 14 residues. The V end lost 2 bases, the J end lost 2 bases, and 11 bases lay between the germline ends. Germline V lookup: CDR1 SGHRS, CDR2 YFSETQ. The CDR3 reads CASSFSGGPYEQYF. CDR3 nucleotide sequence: TGCGCCAGCAGCTTCTCCGGCGGTCCCTACGAGCAGTACTTC.

This CDR3 is CASSLTLSDTEAFF. The CDR3 DNA is TGTGCCAGCAGCTTGACTTTGAGCGACACTGAAGCTTTCTTT. V and J are TRBV5-6 and TRBJ1-1; D unclear. Germline loops: CDR1 SGHDT, CDR2 YYEEEE. The CDR3 covers 14 residues. V gave up 1 base and J gave up 3 bases, with 10 bases separating them.

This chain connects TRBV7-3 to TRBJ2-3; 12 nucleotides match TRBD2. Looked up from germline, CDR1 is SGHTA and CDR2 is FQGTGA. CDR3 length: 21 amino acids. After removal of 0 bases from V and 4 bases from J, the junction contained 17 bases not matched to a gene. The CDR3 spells CASSLTPRRQTSGSESDTQYF. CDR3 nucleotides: TGTGCCAGCAGCTTAACACCCAGGAGACAGACTAGCGGGAGCGAATCAGATACGCAGTATTTT.

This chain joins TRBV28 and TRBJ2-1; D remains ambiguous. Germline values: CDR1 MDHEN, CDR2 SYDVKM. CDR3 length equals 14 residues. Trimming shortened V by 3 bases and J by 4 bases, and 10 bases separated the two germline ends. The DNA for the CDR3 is TGTGCCAGCAGTTTTGCGGAACCGTACAATGAGCAGTTCTTC. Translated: CASSFAEPYNEQFF.

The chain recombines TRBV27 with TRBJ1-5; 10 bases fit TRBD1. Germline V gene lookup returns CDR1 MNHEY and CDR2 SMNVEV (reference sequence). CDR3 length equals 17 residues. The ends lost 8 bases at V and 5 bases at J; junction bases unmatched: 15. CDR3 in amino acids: CASFLLPGQGDDQPQHF. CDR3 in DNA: TGTGCCAGCTTCCTTTTACCCGGACAGGGGGACGATCAGCCCCAGCATTTT.

CDR3 amino acids: CASSQGTGSETQYF. The CDR3 DNA reads TGTGCCAGCAGCCAAGGGACAGGGTCAGAGACCCAGTACTTC. The chain has TRBV7-9 and TRBJ2-5; 9 nucleotides line up with TRBD1. Germline V CDR1 and CDR2: SEHNR, FQNEAQ (reference sequence). V gave up 5 bases and J gave up 4 bases; unmatched junction bases: 5. CDR3 length: 14 residues.

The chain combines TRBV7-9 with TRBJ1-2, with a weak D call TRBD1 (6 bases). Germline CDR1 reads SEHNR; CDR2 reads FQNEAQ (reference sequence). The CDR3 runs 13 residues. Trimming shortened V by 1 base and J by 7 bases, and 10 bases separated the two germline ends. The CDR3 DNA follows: TGTGCCAGCAGCTTAGGGGGGCTGGGTGGCTACACCTTC. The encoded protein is CASSLGGLGGYTF.

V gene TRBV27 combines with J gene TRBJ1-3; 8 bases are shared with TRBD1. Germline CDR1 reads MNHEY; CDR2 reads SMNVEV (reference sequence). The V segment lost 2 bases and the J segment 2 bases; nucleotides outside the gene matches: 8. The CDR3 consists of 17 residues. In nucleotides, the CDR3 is TGTGCCAGCAGTTTACTCGGACAGGGCTTGGCTGGAAACACCATATATTTT. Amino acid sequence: CASSLLGQGLAGNTIYF.

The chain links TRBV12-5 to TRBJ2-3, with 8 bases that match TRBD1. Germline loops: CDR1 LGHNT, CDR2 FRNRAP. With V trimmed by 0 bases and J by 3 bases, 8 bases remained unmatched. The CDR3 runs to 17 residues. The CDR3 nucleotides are TGTGCTAGTGGTTTGGTACTTGGCGACAGGGGTACAGATACGCAGTATTTT. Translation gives CASGLVLGDRGTDTQYF. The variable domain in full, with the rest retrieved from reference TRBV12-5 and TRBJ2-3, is DARVTQTPRHKVTEMGQEVTMRCQPILGHNTVFWYRQTMMQGLELLAYFRNRAPLDDSGMPKDRFSAEMPDATLATLKIQPSEPRDSAVYFCASGLVLGDRGTDTQYFGPGTRLTVL.

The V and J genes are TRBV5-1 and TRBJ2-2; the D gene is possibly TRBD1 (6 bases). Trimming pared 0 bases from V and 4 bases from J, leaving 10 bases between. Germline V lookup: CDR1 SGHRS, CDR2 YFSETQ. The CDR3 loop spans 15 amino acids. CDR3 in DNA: TGCGCCAGCAGCTTGGACAGGGTCGGCACCGGGGAGCTGTTTTTT. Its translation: CASSLDRVGTGELFF.

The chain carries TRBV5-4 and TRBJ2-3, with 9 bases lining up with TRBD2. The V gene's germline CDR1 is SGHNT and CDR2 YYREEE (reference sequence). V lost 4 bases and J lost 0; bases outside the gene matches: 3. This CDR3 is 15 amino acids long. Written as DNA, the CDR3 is TGTGCCAGCAGCCAGACTAGCGGAAGCACAGATACGCAGTATTTT. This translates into CASSQTSGSTDTQYF.

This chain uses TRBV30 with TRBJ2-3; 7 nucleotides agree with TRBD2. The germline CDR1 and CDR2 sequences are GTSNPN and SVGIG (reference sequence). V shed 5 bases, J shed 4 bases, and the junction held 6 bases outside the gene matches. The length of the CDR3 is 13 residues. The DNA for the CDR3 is TGTGCCTGGGGCCCTGCGGGAGCAGATACGCAGTATTTT. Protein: CAWGPAGADTQYF.

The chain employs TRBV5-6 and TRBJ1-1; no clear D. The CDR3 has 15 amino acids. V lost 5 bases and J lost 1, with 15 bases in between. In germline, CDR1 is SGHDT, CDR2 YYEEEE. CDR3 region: CASREAGVENTEAFF. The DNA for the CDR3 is TGTGCCAGCAGGGAGGCGGGAGTCGAGAACACTGAAGCTTTCTTT.

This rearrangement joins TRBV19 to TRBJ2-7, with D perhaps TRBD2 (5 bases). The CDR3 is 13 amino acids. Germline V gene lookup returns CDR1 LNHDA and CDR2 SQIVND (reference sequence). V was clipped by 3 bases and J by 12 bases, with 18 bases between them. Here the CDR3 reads CASSMSDSAAAYF. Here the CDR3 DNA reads TGTGCCAGTAGTATGTCGGACTCAGCAGCGGCGTACTTC. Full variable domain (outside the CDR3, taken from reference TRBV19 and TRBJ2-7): DGGITQSPKYLFRKEGQNVTLSCEQNLNHDAMYWYRQDPGQGLRLIYYSQIVNDFQKGDIAEGYSVSREKKESFPLTVTSAQKNPTAFYLCASSMSDSAAAYFGPGTRLTVT.

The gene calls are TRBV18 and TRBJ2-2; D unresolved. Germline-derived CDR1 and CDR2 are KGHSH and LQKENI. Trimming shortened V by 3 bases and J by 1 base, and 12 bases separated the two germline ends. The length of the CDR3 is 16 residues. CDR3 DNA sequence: TGTGCCAGCTCACCGGGTTGGCAGGTGAACACCGGGGAGCTGTTTTTT. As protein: CASSPGWQVNTGELFF. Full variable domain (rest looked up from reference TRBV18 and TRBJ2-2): NAGVMQNPRHLVRRRGQEARLRCSPMKGHSHVYWYRQLPEEGLKFMVYLQKENIIDESGMPKERFSAEFPKEGPSILRIQQVVRGDSAAYFCASSPGWQVNTGELFFGEGSRLTVL.

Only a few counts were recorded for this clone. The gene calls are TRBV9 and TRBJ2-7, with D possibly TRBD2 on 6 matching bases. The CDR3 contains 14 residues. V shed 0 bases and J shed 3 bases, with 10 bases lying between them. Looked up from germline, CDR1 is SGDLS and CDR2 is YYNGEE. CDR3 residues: CASSVDLGGYEQYF. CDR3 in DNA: TGTGCCAGCAGCGTAGATCTGGGGGGCTACGAGCAGTACTTC.

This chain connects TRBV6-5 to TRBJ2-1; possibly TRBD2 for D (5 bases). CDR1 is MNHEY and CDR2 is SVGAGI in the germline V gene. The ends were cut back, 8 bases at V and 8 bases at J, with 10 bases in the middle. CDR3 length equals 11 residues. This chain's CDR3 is CASQRGYEQFF. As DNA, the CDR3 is TGTGCCAGCCAGAGAGGGTATGAGCAGTTCTTC.

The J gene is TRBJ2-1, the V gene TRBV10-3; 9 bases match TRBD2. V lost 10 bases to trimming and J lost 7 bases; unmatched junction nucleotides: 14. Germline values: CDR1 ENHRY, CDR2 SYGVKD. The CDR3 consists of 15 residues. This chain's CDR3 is CATTPLAGGENEQFF. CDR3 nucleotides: TGTGCCACTACCCCTTTGGCGGGAGGGGAGAATGAGCAGTTCTTC.

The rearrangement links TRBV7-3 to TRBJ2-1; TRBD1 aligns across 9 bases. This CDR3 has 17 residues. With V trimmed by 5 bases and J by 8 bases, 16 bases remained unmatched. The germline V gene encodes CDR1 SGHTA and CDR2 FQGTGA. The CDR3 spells CASSPGGTGSTRDEQFF. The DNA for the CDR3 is TGTGCCAGCAGCCCCGGGGGGACAGGGAGTACTCGGGATGAGCAGTTCTTC.